This is a list of T cell receptor beta chains from one sample in a study of blood T cell repertoires in COVID-19. Some clones are missing from TCRdb's copy, which holds only in-frame ones; the method was immunoSEQ multiplex PCR. The sample records some 200,000 clones, roughly 80% being singletons. The sample was peripheral blood. The receptors come from a woman of 80 years or more with active or convalescent COVID-19. The CDR3 runs from the conserved cysteine through the conserved F or W. A D gene is named only where the DNA matches it firmly. Rows may omit the clone size; those that give it use once, few, many or a size class.

>NA|NA|TRBJ2-7|TRBV12-3/TRBV12-4|11
TGTGCCAGCAGTTTATGGAGAGAGCAGTACTTC
CASSLWREQYF
>NA|NA|TRBJ2-5|TRBV6-2/TRBV6-3|14
TGTGCCAGCAGTTACTTTTGGCAGGAAGAGACCCAGTACTTC
CASSYFWQEETQYF
>TRBD2|NA|TRBJ2-2|TRBV5-1|14
TGCGCCAGCAGTAGCGGGGGGGCAACCGGGGAGCTGTTTTTT
CASSSGGATGELFF
>NA|NA|TRBJ1-1|TRBV28|14
TGTGCCAGCAGTTTAAGCTTCAGGGGCCAGGAAGCTTTCTTT
CASSLSFRGQEAFF
>NA|NA|TRBJ2-5|TRBV2|17
TGTGCCAGCAGTGTTAGGGTAGCGGCGACCACCCAAGAGACCCAGTACTTC
CASSVRVAATTQETQYF
>TRBD2|NA|TRBJ2-5|TRBV28|15
TGTGCCAGCGGAGTCCTAGCGGGGGGCCAAGAGACCCAGTACTTC
CASGVLAGGQETQYF
>NA|NA|TRBJ2-1|TRBV7-9|13
TGTGCCAGCAGCGCCGACTCGGGCAATGAGCAGTTCTTC
CASSADSGNEQFF
>TRBD1|once|TRBJ1-5|TRBV28|16
TGTGCCAGCAGTTCCCAGGGGGTATTCTCCAATCAGCCCCAGCATTTT
CASSSQGVFSNQPQHF
>NA|NA|TRBJ2-1|TRBV4-2|14
TGTGCCAGCAGCCAAGTCCTGCAGACTGGTGAGCAGTTCTTC
CASSQVLQTGEQFF
>TRBD2|NA|TRBJ2-3|TRBV7-7|15
TGTGCCAGCAGCTCCGGACTAGCGGTCACAGATACGCAGTATTTT
CASSSGLAVTDTQYF
>NA|NA|TRBJ1-1|TRBV7-9|12
TGTGCCAGCAGCTTACTAGGCACTGAAGCTTTCTTT
CASSLLGTEAFF
>TRBD2|NA|TRBJ2-5|TRBV5-8|17
TGTGCCAGCAGCTTGGGGTGGGTAGCGGGCAGCCAAGAGACCCAGTACTTC
CASSLGWVAGSQETQYF
>NA|NA|TRBJ1-4|TRBV7-9|15
TGTGCCAGCAGCAATCCTGGGGGCAAGAATGAAAAACTGTTTTTT
CASSNPGGKNEKLFF
>TRBD1|NA|TRBJ1-5|TRBV7-2|14
TGTGCCAGCAGCTCGGACAGGGGAAATCAGCCCCAGCATTTT
CASSSDRGNQPQHF
>NA|NA|TRBJ1-2|TRBV3-1/TRBV3-2|16
TGTGCCAGCAGCCCCCGTGGGGGACACCCCCTTTTTGGCTACACCTTC
CASSPRGGHPLFGYTF
>NA|NA|TRBJ2-2|TRBV24-1|16
TGTGCCACCAGTGATTTGGGCAGGGCGAACACCGGGGAGCTGTTTTTT
CATSDLGRANTGELFF
>NA|NA|TRBJ1-1|TRBV18|12
TGTGCCAGCTCACCTCAGGGTACTGAAGCTTTCTTT
CASSPQGTEAFF
>NA|NA|TRBJ2-5|TRBV18|13
TGTGCCAGCTCTTTCACACGACAAGAGACCCAGTACTTC
CASSFTRQETQYF
>TRBD1|NA|TRBJ1-2|TRBV6-5|14
TGTGCCAGCATAGTGCGACAGGGTGCGGGTGGCTACACCTTC
CASIVRQGAGGYTF
>NA|NA|TRBJ2-5|TRBV2|14
TGTGCCAGCAGTGAAGGGACAGAGGGAGAGACCCAGTACTTC
CASSEGTEGETQYF
>TRBD1|once|TRBJ2-3|TRBV18|15
TGTGCCAGCTCGCTCAGACAGGGGGCAACAGATACGCAGTATTTT
CASSLRQGATDTQYF
>NA|few|TRBJ2-2|TRBV7-9|11
TGTGCCAGCAGCATCGCCGGGGAGCTGTTTTTT
CASSIAGELFF
>NA|NA|TRBJ1-5|TRBV7-8|15
TGTGCCAGCAGCCTGACAGTATATAGCAATCAGCCCCAGCATTTT
CASSLTVYSNQPQHF
>NA|NA|TRBJ1-1|TRBV2|16
TGTGCCAGCAGTGAGGTCCTCGAGGTTATGGACACTGAAGCTTTCTTT
CASSEVLEVMDTEAFF
>TRBD2|NA|TRBJ2-1|TRBV5-4|18
TGTGCCAGCAGCCCCCCTTCGGGGGCGGGGGGCTCCTACAATGAGCAGTTCTTC
CASSPPSGAGGSYNEQFF
>NA|NA|TRBJ1-3|TRBV4-1|17
TGCGCCAGCAGCCAAGATAGTGTGGCAGGGCGAGGAAACACCATATATTTT
CASSQDSVAGRGNTIYF
>NA|once|TRBJ1-4|TRBV13|15
TGTGCCAGCAGCCGCTATAACAGAGAGAATGAAAAACTGTTTTTT
CASSRYNRENEKLFF
>TRBD1|NA|TRBJ1-3|TRBV5-1|15
TGCGCCAGCAGCCGGGACAGGGACTCGGGAAACACCATATATTTT
CASSRDRDSGNTIYF
>TRBD1|NA|TRBJ1-2|TRBV7-9|15
TGTGCCAGCAGCACCGGGACAGGGAAAAACTATGGCTACACCTTC
CASSTGTGKNYGYTF
>TRBD2|NA|TRBJ2-7|TRBV7-9|17
TGTGCCAGCAGCTTAGGGGCTAGCGGGAGGAGCTCCTACGAGCAGTACTTC
CASSLGASGRSSYEQYF
>NA|NA|TRBJ1-2|TRBV23-1|17
TGCGCCAGCAGTCAATCAATCATACGGGGGGGCTGCTATGGCTACACCTTC
CASSQSIIRGGCYGYTF
>NA|NA|TRBJ2-7|TRBV15|14
TGTGCCACCAGCAGAGATCCGGGACACTACGAGCAGTACTTC
CATSRDPGHYEQYF